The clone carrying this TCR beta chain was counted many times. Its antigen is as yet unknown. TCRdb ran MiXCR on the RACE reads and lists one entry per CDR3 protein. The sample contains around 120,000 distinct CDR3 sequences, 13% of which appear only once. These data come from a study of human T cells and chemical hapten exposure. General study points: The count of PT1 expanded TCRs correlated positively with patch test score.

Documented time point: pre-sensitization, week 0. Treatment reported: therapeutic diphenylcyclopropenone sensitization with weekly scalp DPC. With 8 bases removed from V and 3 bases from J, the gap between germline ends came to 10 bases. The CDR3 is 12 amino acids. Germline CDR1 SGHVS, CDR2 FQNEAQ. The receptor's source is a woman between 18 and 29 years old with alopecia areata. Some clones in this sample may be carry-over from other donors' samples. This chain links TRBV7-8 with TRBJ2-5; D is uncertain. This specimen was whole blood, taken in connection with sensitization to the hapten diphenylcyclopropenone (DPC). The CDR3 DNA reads TGTGCCAGCGTTCCAATCGAAGAGACCCAGTACTTC. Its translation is CASVPIEETQYF.